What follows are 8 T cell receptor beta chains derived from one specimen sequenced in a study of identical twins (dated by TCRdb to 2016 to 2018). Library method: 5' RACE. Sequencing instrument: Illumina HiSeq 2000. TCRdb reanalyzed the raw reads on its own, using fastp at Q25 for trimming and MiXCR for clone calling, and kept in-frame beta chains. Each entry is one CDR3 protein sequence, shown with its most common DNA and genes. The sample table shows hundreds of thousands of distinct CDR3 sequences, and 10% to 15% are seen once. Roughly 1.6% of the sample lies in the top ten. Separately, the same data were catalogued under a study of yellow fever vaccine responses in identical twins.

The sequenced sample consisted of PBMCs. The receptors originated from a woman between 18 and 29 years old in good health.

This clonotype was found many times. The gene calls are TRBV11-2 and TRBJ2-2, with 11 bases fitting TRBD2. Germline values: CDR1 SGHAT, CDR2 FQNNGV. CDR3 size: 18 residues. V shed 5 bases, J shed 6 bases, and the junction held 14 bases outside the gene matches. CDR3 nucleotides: TGTGCCAGCAGCGTACCTCCTATACTAGCGGGGGAATCCGGGGAGCTGTTTTTT. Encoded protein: CASSVPPILAGESGELFF.

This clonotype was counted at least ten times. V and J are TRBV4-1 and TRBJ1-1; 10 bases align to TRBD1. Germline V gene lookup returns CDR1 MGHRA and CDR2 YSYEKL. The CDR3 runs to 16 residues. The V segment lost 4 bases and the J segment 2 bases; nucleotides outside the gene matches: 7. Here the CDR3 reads CASSLQTGGINTEAFF. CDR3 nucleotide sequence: TGCGCCAGCAGCCTACAGACAGGGGGCATCAACACTGAAGCTTTCTTT.

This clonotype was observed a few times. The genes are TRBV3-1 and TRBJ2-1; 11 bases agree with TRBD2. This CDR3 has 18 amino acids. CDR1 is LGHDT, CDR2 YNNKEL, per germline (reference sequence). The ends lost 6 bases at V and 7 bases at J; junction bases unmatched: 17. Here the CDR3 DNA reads TGTGCCAGCAGTCCTCAGGGTAGCGGGGGGGCGGTTCTGAATGAGCAGTTCTTC. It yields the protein CASSPQGSGGAVLNEQFF.

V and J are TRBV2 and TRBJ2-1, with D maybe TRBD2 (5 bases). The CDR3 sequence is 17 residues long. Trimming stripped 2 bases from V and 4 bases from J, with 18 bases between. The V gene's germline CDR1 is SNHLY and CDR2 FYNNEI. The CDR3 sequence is CASSEIGVLVDYNEQFF. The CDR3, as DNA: TGTGCCAGCAGTGAAATAGGAGTACTAGTGGATTACAATGAGCAGTTCTTC.

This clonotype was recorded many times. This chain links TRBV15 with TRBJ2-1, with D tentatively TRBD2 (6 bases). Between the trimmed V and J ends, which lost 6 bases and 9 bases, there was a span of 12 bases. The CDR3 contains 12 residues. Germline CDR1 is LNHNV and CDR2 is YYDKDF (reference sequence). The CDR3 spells CATRGGSGEQFF. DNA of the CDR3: TGTGCCACCAGGGGAGGATCGGGTGAGCAGTTCTTC.

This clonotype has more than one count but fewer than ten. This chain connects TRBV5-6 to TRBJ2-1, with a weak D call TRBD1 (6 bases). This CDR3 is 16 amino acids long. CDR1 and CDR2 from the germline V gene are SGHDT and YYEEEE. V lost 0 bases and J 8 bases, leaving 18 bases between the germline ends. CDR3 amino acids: CASSLVGRGNGDEQFF. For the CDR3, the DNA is TGTGCCAGCAGCTTGGTCGGCAGGGGAAACGGGGATGAGCAGTTCTTC.

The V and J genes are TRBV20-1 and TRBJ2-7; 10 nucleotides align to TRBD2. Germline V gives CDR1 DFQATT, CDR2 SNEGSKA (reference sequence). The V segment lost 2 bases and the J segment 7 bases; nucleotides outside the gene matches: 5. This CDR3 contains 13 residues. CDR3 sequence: CSARIAGGREQYF. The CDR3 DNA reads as TGCAGTGCTAGAATAGCGGGAGGTAGGGAGCAGTACTTC.

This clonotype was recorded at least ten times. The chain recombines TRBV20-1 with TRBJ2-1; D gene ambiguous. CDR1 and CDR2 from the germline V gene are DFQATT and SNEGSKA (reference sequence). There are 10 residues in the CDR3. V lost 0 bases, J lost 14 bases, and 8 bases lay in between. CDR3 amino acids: CSARDPTKFF. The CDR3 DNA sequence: TGCAGTGCTAGAGATCCTACCAAGTTCTTC.